The text below deals with one TCR beta chain. The germline gives CDR1 MNHNS, CDR2 SASEGT. The CDR3 is made up of 14 amino acids. Trimming left V 2 bases short and J 6 bases short, with 13 bases between. Regarding treatment: 15 to 20 received Ad26.COV2.S at low or high dose, single or two shots; several received placebo; per-sample allocation not given. On day 63 after the first injection, vaccine and placebo recipients gave samples. Whoever gave the sample was an adult aged 18-55 years in Boston. The assay was immunoSEQ multiplex PCR, and TCRdb's table has in-frame clones only and misses some. The table lists approximately 460,000 clones, 80% to 90% of them singletons, with roughly 1.7% in the top ten. The data are from a study of Ad26.COV2.S vaccination and SARS-CoV-2 variants.

Sequenced material: peripheral blood, taken in a trial of Ad26.COV2.S vaccine versus placebo. J is TRBJ1-1 and V is TRBV6-1, with D hard to call. The sequence came from a person aged 18-65 years who received the Ad26.COV2.S COVID-19 vaccine or a placebo. The CDR3 sequence is CASSERSRGAEAFF. The DNA for the CDR3 is TGTGCCAGCAGTGAACGGTCCCGAGGCGCTGAAGCTTTCTTT.